This T cell receptor (beta chain) was found in a study of blood T cell repertoires in COVID-19. Background on the study: Sites across the United States, Italy and Spain contributed samples from acute and convalescent COVID-19. The analysed material was cDNA or gDNA that came from T cells, B-cell-depleted T cells, or PBMCs.

The protocol was immunoSEQ multiplex PCR, while the TCRdb copy is restricted to in-frame clones and leaves out a portion. The sample shows a few hundred thousand clones, 80% to 90% of them seen only once. Enrolled during active infection, Seattle patients were then followed longitudinally. Per the germline V gene, CDR1 is LNHNV and CDR2 is YYDKDF (reference sequence). CDR3 length equals 14 residues. With V trimmed by 7 bases and J by 3 bases, 6 bases remained unmatched. The sequencing input was peripheral blood. This clonotype was sampled from a woman between 65 and 79 years old with COVID-19, enrolled during active disease. This chain connects TRBV15 to TRBJ1-2; 9 nucleotides match TRBD1. The CDR3 region has the DNA TGTGCCACCACTTTGGACAGGGGTTACTATGGCTACACCTTC. Its translation is CATTLDRGYYGYTF.